This section outlines one T cell receptor beta chain sequence together with its context. Antigen specificity is unknown. Treatment of the sample: around 19 received Ad26.COV2.S at low or high dose, single or two shots; five or six received placebo; per-sample allocation not given. Each sample was drawn 63 days after the first injection (of vaccine or placebo). These data originate in a study of Ad26.COV2.S vaccination and SARS-CoV-2 variants. Study-level information: Sample donor was a member of the COV1001 Ad26.COV2.S trial arm. Donor got 5x10^10 or 1x10^11 viral particles of Ad26.COV2.S.

The table came from immunoSEQ multiplex PCR; TCRdb's copy has only in-frame clones and leaves some out. The table shows around 300,000 clones, with about nine tenths occurring only once. CDR1 is MNHEY and CDR2 is SVGAGI in the germline V gene. V was pared by 8 bases and J by 1 base, with 11 bases between. This CDR3 contains 13 residues. Study results and limitations: Substantial response breadth was reportedly seen for spike-specific CD8+ and CD4+ T cells after vaccination.

Here the sequenced sample was peripheral blood, taken in a trial of Ad26.COV2.S vaccine versus placebo. The TCR comes from a person between 18 and 59 years old who received the Ad26.COV2.S COVID-19 vaccine or a placebo. The rearrangement joins TRBV6-5 to TRBJ2-5; D is possibly TRBD2 (6 bases). Written as DNA, the CDR3 is TGTGCCAGCGGCGGGACTCTCCAAGAGACCCAGTACTTC. The encoded protein is CASGGTLQETQYF.